This T cell receptor (beta chain) was identified during a study of OX40 agonist ivuxolimab in advanced cancers. About the research overall: Patients were treated with intravenous ivuxolimab, dosed at 0.01 to 10 mg/kg and infused every 2 weeks. Earlier treatment with anti-PD-1, anti-PD-L1 or anti-CTLA-4 was permitted, and 30% to 40% had received some.

Repertoires were generated with immunoSEQ multiplex PCR, while TCRdb's copy carries only in-frame clones and drops some. The sample holds approximately 160,000 clones, approximately 94% seen once. Germline V CDR1 and CDR2: SGHTA, FQGNSA. The CDR3 is made up of 14 amino acids. V was cut by 7 bases and J by 5 bases, with 16 bases left in between. This specimen was CD4+ or CD8+ T cells sorted from blood, taken in a trial of the OX40 agonist ivuxolimab. The chain joins TRBV7-2 to TRBJ2-3; D gene ambiguous. This TCR was recovered from an adult with an advanced solid tumor such as melanoma, head and neck, liver or kidney cancer. CDR3 DNA sequence: TGTGCCAGCATCCCTAGTGCCGCCCAAGATACGCAGTATTTT. This encodes CASIPSAAQDTQYF.